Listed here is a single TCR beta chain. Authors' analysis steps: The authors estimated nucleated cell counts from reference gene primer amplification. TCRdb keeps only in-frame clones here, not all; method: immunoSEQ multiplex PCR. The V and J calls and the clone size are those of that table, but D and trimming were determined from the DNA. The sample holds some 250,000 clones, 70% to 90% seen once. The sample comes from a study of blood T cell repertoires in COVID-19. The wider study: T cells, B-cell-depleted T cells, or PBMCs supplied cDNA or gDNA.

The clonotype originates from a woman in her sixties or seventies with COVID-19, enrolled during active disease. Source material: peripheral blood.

As DNA, the CDR3 is TGTGCCAGCAGCGCCGGAACGGGGGGCGCCGGCTATGGCTACACCTTC. This gives the protein CASSAGTGGAGYGYTF. The chain couples TRBV9 to TRBJ1-2, with D maybe TRBD1 (6 bases). CDR1 SGDLS and CDR2 YYNGEE come from the germline V gene. V was cut by 3 bases and J by 4 bases, with 19 bases left in between. This CDR3 spans 16 amino acids.